This entry describes one T cell receptor beta chain. Antigen unknown. The entry originates in a study of beta chain features in type 1 diabetes. Study observations and caveats: The similarity of naive, central memory and Treg TCRB repertoires appeared greater among patients than among healthy donors. Insertions at VDJ junctions were less frequent in type 1 diabetes patients. These patients also deleted more nucleotides at the same junctions.

Isolation of CD4+ naive, central memory, regulatory and stem cell-like memory cells was achieved by sorting via CD45RO/CCR7/CD25/CD127/CD95/CD27. Purities over 95% were achieved in all sorted populations. The V gene's germline CDR1 is MNHEY and CDR2 SVGAGI. This CDR3 has 13 amino acids. Trimming removed 5 bases from V and 2 bases from J, with 10 bases in between. Reverse transcription of all isolated RNA meant that expressed TCRB transcripts were sequenced. Sequencing used immunoSEQ multiplex PCR; TCRdb keeps in-frame clones, though not all of them. The sample holds about 270,000 clones; roughly 15% are singletons and the top ten take more than 0.02%.

The specimen sequenced was naive CD4+ T cells from blood. The sequence was collected from a woman between 40 and 50 years old in good health. The genes are TRBV6-5 and TRBJ2-7; D is uncertain. The CDR3 DNA sequence: TGTGCCAGCAGTGAAACCAGTCCCTACGAGCAGTACTTC. Protein sequence: CASSETSPYEQYF.